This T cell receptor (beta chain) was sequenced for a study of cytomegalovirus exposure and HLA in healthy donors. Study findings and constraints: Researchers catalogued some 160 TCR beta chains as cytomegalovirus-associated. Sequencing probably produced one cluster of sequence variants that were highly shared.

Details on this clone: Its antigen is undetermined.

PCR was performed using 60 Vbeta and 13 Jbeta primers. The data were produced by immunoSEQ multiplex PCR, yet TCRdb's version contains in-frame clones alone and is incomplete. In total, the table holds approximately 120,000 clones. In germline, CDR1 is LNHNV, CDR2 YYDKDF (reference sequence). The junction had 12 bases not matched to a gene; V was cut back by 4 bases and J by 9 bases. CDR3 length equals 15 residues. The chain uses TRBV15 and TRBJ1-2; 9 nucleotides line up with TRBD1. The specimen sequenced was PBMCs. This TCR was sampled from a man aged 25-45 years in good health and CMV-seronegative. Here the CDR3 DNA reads TGTGCCACCAGCATACACAGGGGGCGGTTTAATAGCTACACCTTC. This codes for CATSIHRGRFNSYTF.